The source of this T cell receptor beta chain is a study of tumor-infiltrating lymphocytes in primary liver carcinoma. Germline V gene sequence: CDR1 LGHNA, CDR2 YNFKEQ. V was clipped by 4 bases and J by 8 bases, with 21 bases between them. The CDR3 length is 16 residues. Extraction of RNA together with DNA used about 18-31 mg of unsorted bulk tissue. TCR beta cDNA was made from 450 to 600 ng total RNA with a constant-region primer. Three nested multiplex PCR rounds, a slightly modified ARM-PCR method, built the TCR beta libraries. TRBV1-TRBV30 forward primers paired with a C-beta reverse primer drove the first two PCR rounds, about 10 cycles each. TCRdb used MiXCR to reprocess the multiplex PCR reads, holding one entry per CDR3 protein. This table has about 50,000 distinct CDR3 sequences, around 73% appearing once. Notes on this clonotype: The CDR3 ends on some other residue instead of the conserved phenylalanine or tryptophan, so this is likely a read error.

Sequencing was performed on liver tumor tissue from sampling region 5. The subset was: tumor region T5, tumor centre. This chain uses TRBV4-2 with TRBJ2-1; tentatively, D is TRBD1 or TRBD2 (5 bases each). The TCR was taken from a man aged 35-49 years with primary liver carcinoma and hepatitis B virus infection. The CDR3 spells CASSPWDGQGIHEQFL. In DNA form, the CDR3 reads TGTGCCAGCAGCCCCTGGGACGGTCAGGGCATTCATGAGCAGTTCCTC.